The next 22 T cell receptor beta chains were all read from a single sample in a study of Graves' ophthalmopathy and Graves' hyperthyroidism. Amplification of TCR beta CDR3 regions used RNA transcripts. First-round RT-PCR used HTBI primers; second-round multiplex PCR followed. In TCRdb, the multiplex PCR reads were re-called with MiXCR into one record per CDR3 protein. The sample records some 370,000 distinct CDR3 sequences, 17% being singletons. Sequences were obtained from peripheral blood. The receptors come from an adult woman with stable Graves' hyperthyroidism.

In this sample, this clonotype turned up many times. V gene TRBV28 combines with J gene TRBJ2-7; D unresolved. V lost 8 bases and J 3 bases, leaving 11 bases between the germline ends. In germline, CDR1 is MDHEN, CDR2 SYDVKM. CDR3 length equals 12 residues. CDR3 coding DNA: TGTGCCAGCTCAGGCGTGCTCTACGAGCAGTACTTC. Its translation: CASSGVLYEQYF.

This clonotype was recorded at least ten times. The gene calls are TRBV7-9 and TRBJ2-2; D remains ambiguous. Trimming stripped 6 bases from V and 2 bases from J, with 10 bases between. Germline V gene sequence: CDR1 SEHNR, CDR2 FQNEAQ (reference sequence). The CDR3 covers 14 residues. CDR3 nucleotide sequence: TGTGCCAGCAGGCCTTCTATAAACACCGGGGAGCTGTTTTTT. As protein: CASRPSINTGELFF.

Ten or more counts support this clonotype. The CDR3 DNA reads TGCGCCAGCAGCTCTAGGGACAGGGAAAACACCGGGGAGCTGTTTTTT. Translated, it gives CASSSRDRENTGELFF. The V gene is TRBV5-1, the J gene TRBJ2-2, with 9 bases aligning to TRBD1. CDR3 length: 16 amino acids. After removal of 3 bases from V and 2 bases from J, the junction contained 5 bases not matched to a gene. Germline CDR1 is SGHRS and CDR2 is YFSETQ.

This clonotype has ten or more counts. The chain joins TRBV6-5 to TRBJ2-7; TRBD2 matches 7 bases. The CDR3 extends over 12 amino acids. Germline V gives CDR1 MNHEY, CDR2 SVGAGI. V dropped 10 bases and J dropped 7; count of bases not matched to a gene: 10. Here the CDR3 DNA reads TGTGCCATAGGACCCGGGGGGATTGAGCAGTACTTC. Residues: CAIGPGGIEQYF.

In this sample, this clonotype turned up many times. The chain joins TRBV25-1 to TRBJ2-2; D remains ambiguous. Trimming removed 1 base from V and 5 bases from J, with 5 bases in between. The CDR3 has 13 residues. Per the germline V gene, CDR1 is MGHDK and CDR2 is SYGVNS. The CDR3 nucleotides are TGTGCCAGCAGTGAATCGTGGACCGGGGAGCTGTTTTTT. Translating it yields CASSESWTGELFF.

This clonotype was picked up many times. The genes are TRBV29-1 and TRBJ2-5; D possibly corresponds to TRBD2 (7 bases). CDR3 length equals 13 residues. Germline CDR1 and CDR2: SQVTM and ANQGSEA. V was trimmed by 4 bases and J by 4 bases, leaving 13 bases between them. Here the CDR3 DNA reads TGCAGCGTTGGACTAGGGGGGGCAGAGACCCAGTACTTC. It is translated as CSVGLGGAETQYF.

There are many counts of this clonotype. This chain links TRBV6-1 with TRBJ2-7; possible D gene TRBD1, 6 bases. The CDR3 is 14 amino acids. V was cut by 3 bases and J by 2 bases, with 11 bases left in between. Per the germline V gene, CDR1 is MNHNS and CDR2 is SASEGT. CDR3 DNA: TGTGCCAGCAGTGACCCGGGACAAGCCTACGAGCAGTACTTC. This translates into CASSDPGQAYEQYF.

This clonotype showed up many times. The final CDR3 position lacks the conserved phenylalanine or tryptophan, pointing to a likely read error. The chain uses TRBV6-2 or TRBV6-3 and TRBJ2-2; no definite D call. Germline-derived CDR1 and CDR2 are MNHEY and SVGEGT. CDR3 length: 15 amino acids. Between the trimmed V and J ends, which lost 2 bases and 2 bases, there was a span of 9 bases. This chain's CDR3 is CASSYHKGNTGELFL. In DNA form, the CDR3 reads TGTGCCAGCAGTTACCATAAAGGAAACACCGGGGAGCTGTTTCTT.

The genes are TRBV6-2 or TRBV6-3 and TRBJ1-5, with a weak D call TRBD1 (5 bases). The V gene lost 8 bases and the J gene lost 3 bases, with 14 bases spanning the gap. From germline, CDR1 is MNHEY and CDR2 SVGEGT. This CDR3 region has 14 residues. As DNA, the CDR3 is TGTGCCAGCGCTAAGGGACCGATCAATCAGCCCCAGCATTTT. It yields the protein CASAKGPINQPQHF.

Ten or more counts support this clonotype. CDR3 in amino acids: CASSQGYYLGYEQYF. In DNA, the CDR3 is TGCGCCAGCAGCCAAGGCTACTATCTGGGCTACGAGCAGTACTTC. This chain links TRBV4-1 with TRBJ2-7; D uncertain. Germline lookup yields CDR1 MGHRA and CDR2 YSYEKL. The V end lost 1 base, the J end lost 3 bases, and 13 bases lay between the germline ends. The CDR3 covers 15 residues.

This clonotype was seen at least ten times. V gene TRBV24-1 combines with J gene TRBJ2-3, with no clear D. This CDR3 is 14 amino acids long. Germline V gene lookup returns CDR1 KGHDR and CDR2 SFDVKD. V dropped 5 bases and J dropped 4 bases, with 12 bases sitting between them. CDR3 in amino acids: CATSVDGRSDTQYF. The DNA for the CDR3 is TGTGCCACCAGTGTGGATGGACGGTCAGATACGCAGTATTTT.

This clonotype was observed many times. The gene calls are TRBV3-1 and TRBJ2-5; D might be TRBD1 (6 bases). This CDR3 is 15 amino acids long. Looked up from germline, CDR1 is LGHDT and CDR2 is YNNKEL (reference sequence). Trimming stripped 0 bases from V and 2 bases from J, with 10 bases between. The CDR3 reads CASSQDGTKQETQYF. The CDR3 coding sequence is TGTGCCAGCAGCCAAGATGGGACAAAGCAAGAGACCCAGTACTTC.

This chain connects TRBV7-2 to TRBJ2-7; unclear D gene. The CDR3 loop spans 15 amino acids. The germline CDR1 and CDR2 sequences are SGHTA and FQGNSA. The germline V and J ends were trimmed by 1 base and 3 bases, with 13 bases remaining between them. CDR3 sequence reads: CASSLGASANYEQYF. DNA of the CDR3: TGTGCCAGCAGCTTAGGGGCCAGCGCCAACTACGAGCAGTACTTC.

This clonotype was seen many times. The rearrangement uses TRBV6-1 and TRBJ1-1, with TRBD1 matching over 12 bases. V lost 6 bases and J lost 5; bases outside the gene matches: 7. CDR3 length: 15 amino acids. Germline V gene data show CDR1 as MNHNS and CDR2 as SASEGT. CDR3 amino acids: CASSRDRGRGTEAFF. CDR3 coding DNA: TGTGCCAGCAGCCGGGACAGGGGGCGCGGGACTGAAGCTTTCTTT.

The CDR3 coding sequence is TGCAGTGCCCACCGTCCGGGACAGGGAGGAAGGGAGCAGTACTTC. It translates to CSAHRPGQGGREQYF. The chain has TRBV20-1 and TRBJ2-7, with 9 bases aligning to TRBD1. Trimming removed 6 bases from V and 7 bases from J; junction bases left unmatched: 16. This CDR3 contains 15 residues. Looked up from germline, CDR1 is DFQATT and CDR2 is SNEGSKA (reference sequence).

This clonotype turned up a few times. The J gene is TRBJ2-7, the V gene TRBV9; 7 nucleotides agree with TRBD1. The CDR3 is made up of 16 amino acids. The ends lost 3 bases at V and 0 bases at J; junction bases unmatched: 9. Per germline, CDR1 SGDLS and CDR2 YYNGEE. The CDR3 loop is CASSAGTGVHSYEQYF. In DNA form, the CDR3 reads TGTGCCAGCAGCGCAGGCACAGGGGTCCACTCCTACGAGCAGTACTTC. The full variable domain, with the rest looked up from reference TRBV9 and TRBJ2-7, is DSGVTQTPKHLITATGQRVTLRCSPRSGDLSVYWYQQSLDQGLQFLIQYYNGEERAKGNILERFSAQQFPDLHSELNLSSLELGDSALYFCASSAGTGVHSYEQYFGPGTRLTVT.

This clonotype was counted ten times or more. V is TRBV4-1 and J is TRBJ2-7; TRBD1 matches at 7 bases. The V gene's germline CDR1 is MGHRA and CDR2 YSYEKL. V shed 6 bases, J shed 2 bases, and the junction held 4 bases outside the gene matches. The CDR3 runs 13 residues. The CDR3 DNA is TGCGCCAGCAGGGGGACAGATACCTACGAGCAGTACTTC. It specifies CASRGTDTYEQYF.

The rearrangement links TRBV3-1 to TRBJ2-5, with a weak D call TRBD1 (5 bases). This CDR3 has 14 residues. Germline-derived CDR1 and CDR2 are LGHDT and YNNKEL (reference sequence). Trimming left V 6 bases short and J 2 bases short, with 13 bases between. The CDR3 loop is CASSQQDRQETQYF. DNA of the CDR3: TGTGCCAGCAGTCAACAGGACCGGCAAGAGACCCAGTACTTC.

This clonotype was seen ten or more times. In DNA form, the CDR3 reads TGTGCCAGTAGGAGGACAGTCTCTGGAAACACCATATATTTT. It translates to CASRRTVSGNTIYF. The chain carries TRBV19 and TRBJ1-3, with D perhaps matching TRBD1 (6 bases). CDR1 and CDR2 (germline): LNHDA, SQIVND (reference sequence). V was pared by 6 bases and J by 0 bases, with 9 bases between. CDR3 length equals 14 residues.

There are many counts of this clonotype. This chain uses TRBV6-2 or TRBV6-3 with TRBJ2-7; 11 bases match TRBD2. This CDR3 has 15 residues. In germline, CDR1 is MNHEY, CDR2 SVGEGT. Trimming at V came to 4 bases and at J to 4 bases, leaving 6 bases not matched to a gene. This chain's CDR3 is CASSSILAGVYEQYF. DNA of the CDR3: TGTGCCAGCAGTTCAATACTAGCGGGAGTATACGAGCAGTACTTC.

This clonotype was recorded at least ten times. This chain connects TRBV4-2 to TRBJ2-2; D is ambiguous. Germline CDR1 and CDR2: LGHNA and YNFKEQ. Deletions cut 0 bases from V and 4 bases from J, with 6 bases between. The CDR3 totals 14 residues. The CDR3 nucleotides are TGTGCCAGCAGCCAAGATCCTAGCACCGGGGAGCTGTTTTTT. Translated: CASSQDPSTGELFF.

This clonotype was found many times. The chain employs TRBV15 and TRBJ1-2; possible D gene TRBD1, 5 bases. This CDR3 has 16 amino acids. Germline CDR1 is LNHNV and CDR2 is YYDKDF (reference sequence). V was shortened by 0 bases and J by 5 bases, with 16 bases between the two germline ends. CDR3 DNA: TGTGCCACCAGCAGAGATTCTGGGGCTCCGCCGTATGGCTACACCTTC. Residues: CATSRDSGAPPYGYTF.